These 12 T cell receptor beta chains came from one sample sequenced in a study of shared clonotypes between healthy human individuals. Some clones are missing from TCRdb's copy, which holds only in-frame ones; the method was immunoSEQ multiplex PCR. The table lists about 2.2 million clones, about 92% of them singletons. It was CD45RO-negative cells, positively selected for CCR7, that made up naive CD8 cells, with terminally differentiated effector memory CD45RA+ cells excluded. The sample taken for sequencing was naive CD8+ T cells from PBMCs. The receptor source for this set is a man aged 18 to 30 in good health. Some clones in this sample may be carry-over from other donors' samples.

Written as DNA, the CDR3 is TGTGCCAGCAGCCCCCGTAACTGGACCCGGCCGGCCACTGAAGCTTTCTTT. As protein: CASSPRNWTRPATEAFF. V is TRBV7-2 and J is TRBJ1-1, with unresolved D. Germline V gene data show CDR1 as SGHTA and CDR2 as FQGNSA. Trimming took off 5 bases at V and 4 bases at J, with 23 bases between the two ends. This CDR3 is 17 amino acids long.

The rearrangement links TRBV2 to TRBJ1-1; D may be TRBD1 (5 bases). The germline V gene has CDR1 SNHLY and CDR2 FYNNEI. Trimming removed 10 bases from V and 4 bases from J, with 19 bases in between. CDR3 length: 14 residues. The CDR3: CAKHVEGAGTEAFF. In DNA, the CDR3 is TGTGCCAAACACGTAGAAGGGGCCGGCACTGAAGCTTTCTTT.

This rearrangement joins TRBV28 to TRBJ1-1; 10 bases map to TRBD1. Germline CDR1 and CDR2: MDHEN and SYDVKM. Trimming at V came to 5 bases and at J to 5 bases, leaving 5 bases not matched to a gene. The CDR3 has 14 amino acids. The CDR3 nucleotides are TGTGCCAGCAGTACTCGGGACAGGGGAACTGAAGCTTTCTTT. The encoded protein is CASSTRDRGTEAFF.

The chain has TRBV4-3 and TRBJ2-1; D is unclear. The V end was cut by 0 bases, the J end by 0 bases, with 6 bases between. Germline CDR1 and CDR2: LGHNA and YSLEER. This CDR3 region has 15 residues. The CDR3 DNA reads TGCGCCAGCAGCCAAGAGAAACTCTCCTACAATGAGCAGTTCTTC. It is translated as CASSQEKLSYNEQFF.

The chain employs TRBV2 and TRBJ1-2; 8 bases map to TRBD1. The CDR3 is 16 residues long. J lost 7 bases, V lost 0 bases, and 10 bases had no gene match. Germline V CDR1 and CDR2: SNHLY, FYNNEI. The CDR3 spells CASSEALQGRGPGYTF. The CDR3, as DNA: TGTGCCAGCAGTGAAGCGCTTCAGGGCAGGGGGCCTGGCTACACCTTC.

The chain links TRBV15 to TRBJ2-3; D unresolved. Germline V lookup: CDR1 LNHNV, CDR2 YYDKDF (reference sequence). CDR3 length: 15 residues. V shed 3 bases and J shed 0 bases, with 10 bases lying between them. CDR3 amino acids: CATSSGGGSTDTQYF. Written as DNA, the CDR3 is TGTGCCACCAGCAGCGGTGGTGGGAGCACAGATACGCAGTATTTT.

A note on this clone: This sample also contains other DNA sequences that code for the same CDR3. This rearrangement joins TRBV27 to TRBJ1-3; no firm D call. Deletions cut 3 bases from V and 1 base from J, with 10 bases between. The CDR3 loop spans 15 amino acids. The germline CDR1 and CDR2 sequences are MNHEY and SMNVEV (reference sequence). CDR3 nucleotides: TGTGCCAGCAGTTTGCGAGGAGGTTCTGGAAACACCATATATTTT. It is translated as CASSLRGGSGNTIYF.

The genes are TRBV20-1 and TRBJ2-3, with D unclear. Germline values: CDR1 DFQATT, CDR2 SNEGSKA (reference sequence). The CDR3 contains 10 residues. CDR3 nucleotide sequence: TGCAGAGGGTTATCAGATACGCAGTATTTT. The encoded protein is CRGLSDTQYF.

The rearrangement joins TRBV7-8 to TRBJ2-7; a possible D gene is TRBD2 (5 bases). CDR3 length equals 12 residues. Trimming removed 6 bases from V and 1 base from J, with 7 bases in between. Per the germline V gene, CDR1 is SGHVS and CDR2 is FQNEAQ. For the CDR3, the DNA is TGTGCCAGCAGTGGGAGTTCCTACGAGCAGTACTTC. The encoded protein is CASSGSSYEQYF.

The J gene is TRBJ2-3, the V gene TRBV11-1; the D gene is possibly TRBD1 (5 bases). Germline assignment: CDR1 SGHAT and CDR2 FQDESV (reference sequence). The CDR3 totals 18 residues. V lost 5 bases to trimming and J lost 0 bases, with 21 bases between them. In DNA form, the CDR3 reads TGTGCCAGCAGCGTAACCGTGCGACAGATTTCTAGCACAGATACGCAGTATTTT. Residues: CASSVTVRQISSTDTQYF.

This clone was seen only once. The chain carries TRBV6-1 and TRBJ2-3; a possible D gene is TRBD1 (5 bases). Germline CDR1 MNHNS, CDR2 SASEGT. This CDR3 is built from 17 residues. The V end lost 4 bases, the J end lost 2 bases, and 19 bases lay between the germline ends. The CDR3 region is CASSANIGVGHTDTQYF. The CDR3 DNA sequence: TGTGCCAGCAGTGCTAACATTGGGGTGGGGCACACAGATACGCAGTATTTT.

The CDR3: CASSPGPGSENEQYF. CDR3 coding DNA: TGTGCCAGCAGCCCAGGGCCCGGTTCTGAAAACGAGCAGTACTTC. The genes are TRBV4-2 and TRBJ2-7, with a possible D match to TRBD1 (5 bases). The length of the CDR3 is 15 residues. The germline V and J ends were trimmed by 4 bases and 5 bases, with 18 bases remaining between them. Germline V gene data show CDR1 as LGHNA and CDR2 as YNFKEQ.